This entry lists 5 T cell receptor beta chains sequenced from one sample in a study of T cell repertoires in cytomegalovirus infection. TCRdb re-called the reads through MiXCR, storing one row per CDR3 protein. The table records 40,000 to 60,000 distinct CDR3 sequences, under 25% of them present only once. No antigen has been assigned to these receptors. The material was CD8+ T cells from cultured PBMCs, obtained from culture after CMV antigen stimulation. The receptors originated from a human donor in good health (CMV status not recorded). Some clones in this sample may be carry-over from other donors' samples.

The chain uses TRBV12-3 or TRBV12-4 and TRBJ2-7, with D perhaps being TRBD1 or TRBD2 (5 bases each). The CDR3 spans 15 residues. V was trimmed by 5 bases and J by 3 bases, leaving 17 bases between them. In nucleotides, the CDR3 is TGTGCCAGCAGTGGGCCCCGGGACGGAGACTACGAGCAGTACTTC. Its translation is CASSGPRDGDYEQYF.

The chain combines TRBV19 with TRBJ2-1; D is ambiguous. Germline CDR1 LNHDA, CDR2 SQIVND (reference sequence). Trimming removed 4 bases at V and 8 bases at J, with 9 bases between. There are 12 residues in the CDR3. The CDR3: CASSTPGYEQFF. The CDR3 coding sequence is TGTGCCAGTAGTACCCCAGGCTATGAGCAGTTCTTC.

The table lists this clonotype with a few counts. This rearrangement joins TRBV11-2 to TRBJ2-1; a weak D match, TRBD2 (5 bases). The V end was cut by 3 bases, the J end by 8 bases, with 11 bases between. This CDR3 comprises 13 residues. Germline V gene sequence: CDR1 SGHAT, CDR2 FQNNGV. CDR3 coding DNA: TGTGCCAGCAGCTTGACCCCCGGGGATGAGCAGTTCTTC. Residues: CASSLTPGDEQFF.

The DNA for the CDR3 is TGTGCCTGGAGATACCGGGACAGGGACACCGGGGAGCTGTTTTTT. Translation: CAWRYRDRDTGELFF. V gene TRBV30 combines with J gene TRBJ2-2; 9 positions agree with TRBD1. This CDR3 has 15 amino acids. V lost 3 bases, J lost 3 bases, and 5 bases stayed unmatched. Germline CDR1 and CDR2: GTSNPN and SVGIG (reference sequence).

This clonotype was recorded a few times. V usage is TRBV6-6 and J usage is TRBJ1-1; D gene uncertain. The CDR3 covers 14 residues. Deletions cut 0 bases from V and 5 bases from J, with 10 bases between. Germline V lookup: CDR1 MNHNY, CDR2 SVGAGI (reference sequence). For the CDR3, the DNA is TGTGCCAGCAGTTACTCGGATAGAGGGACTGAAGCTTTCTTT. Encoded protein: CASSYSDRGTEAFF.